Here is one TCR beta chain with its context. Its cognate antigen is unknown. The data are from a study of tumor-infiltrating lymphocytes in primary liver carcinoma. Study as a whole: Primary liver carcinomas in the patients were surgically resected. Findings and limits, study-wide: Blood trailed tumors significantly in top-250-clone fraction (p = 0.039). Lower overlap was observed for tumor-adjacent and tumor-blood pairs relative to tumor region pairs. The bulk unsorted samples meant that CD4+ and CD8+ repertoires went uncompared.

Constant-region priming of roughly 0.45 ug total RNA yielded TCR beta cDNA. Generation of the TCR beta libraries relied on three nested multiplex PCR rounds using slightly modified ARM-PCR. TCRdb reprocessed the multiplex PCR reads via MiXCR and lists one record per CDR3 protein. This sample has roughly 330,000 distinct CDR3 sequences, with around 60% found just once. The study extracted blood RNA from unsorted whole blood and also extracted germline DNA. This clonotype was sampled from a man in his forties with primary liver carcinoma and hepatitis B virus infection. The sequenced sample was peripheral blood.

The CDR3 here is CASSLYGLATDTQYF. The CDR3 DNA sequence: TGTGCCAGCAGCCTATATGGACTAGCCACAGATACGCAGTATTTT. The J gene is TRBJ2-3, the V gene TRBV7-8; 8 bases line up with TRBD2. The CDR3 runs to 15 residues. Trimming removed 5 bases from V and 2 bases from J; junction bases left unmatched: 6. Germline CDR1 SGHVS, CDR2 FQNEAQ.